The subject of this entry is one T cell receptor beta chain. Antigen specificity is unknown. The CDR3 sequence is 17 residues long. Germline lookup yields CDR1 KGHSH and CDR2 LQKENI. Trimming left V 3 bases short and J 6 bases short, with 23 bases between. This record comes from a study of OX40 agonist ivuxolimab in advanced cancers. Looking at the study overall: A mean age of around 66 years, range about 20 to 79, was recorded, and 70% to 85% were male.

Profiled with immunoSEQ multiplex PCR; TCRdb holds only in-frame clones, not every one. This sample has 90,000 to 100,000 clones, with roughly 80% found just once. Findings and caveats of the study: No determination was made of the antigen specificity of the expanded peripheral T cells.

The chain links TRBV18 to TRBJ2-5; D is perhaps TRBD1 or TRBD2 (5 bases each). The receptor comes from an adult with an advanced solid tumor such as melanoma, head and neck, liver or kidney cancer. This material consisted of CD4+ or CD8+ T cells sorted from blood, taken in a trial of the OX40 agonist ivuxolimab. This chain's CDR3 is CASSPIVSRTRGKTQYF. In nucleotides, the CDR3 is TGTGCCAGCTCACCCATAGTATCCAGGACGAGGGGAAAGACCCAGTACTTC.